These T cell receptor beta chains were read from a single sample in a study of T-cell memory formation after mild COVID-19. One entry per CDR3 protein results from TCRdb running MiXCR on the 5' RACE reads. Of hundreds of thousands of distinct CDR3 sequences in the sample, roughly 21% were seen once. The sequenced sample consisted of PBMCs or a T cell subset sorted from them (not recorded which). The receptors derive from an adult woman who had mild COVID-19 (a few samples of this study predate the infection). Cell type and time point are not known. The CDR3 runs from the conserved cysteine through the conserved F or W. D genes are given only for firm matches. Only some rows state a clone size, as once, few, many or a class for expanded clones.

clone size,V gene,J gene,D gene,CDR3 DNA,CDR3 protein
many,TRBV5-4,TRBJ2-5,TRBD1,TGTGCCAGCAGCCTAACGACAGGGGGTGGCGAGACCCAGTACTTC,CASSLTTGGGETQYF
NA,TRBV5-1,TRBJ2-3,NA,TGCGCCAGCAGCTCCCAATTCACAGATACGCAGTATTTT,CASSSQFTDTQYF
few,TRBV6-5,TRBJ2-2,TRBD1,TGTGCCAGCAGTTACTCGGGACAGTGGAACACCGGGGAGCTGTTTTTT,CASSYSGQWNTGELFF
NA,TRBV7-3,TRBJ2-1,NA,TGTGCCAGCAGCTCCGAAGCGGACAGCTCCTACAATGAGCAGTCCTTC,CASSSEADSSYNEQSF
NA,TRBV30,TRBJ1-1,NA,TGTGCCTGGAGTAGGAAGGGGAACACTGAAGCTTTCTTT,CAWSRKGNTEAFF
few,TRBV12-3/TRBV12-4,TRBJ2-3,TRBD1,TGTGCCAGCAGTCGACAGGGGGCGATGGATACGCAGTATTTT,CASSRQGAMDTQYF
NA,TRBV6-2/TRBV6-3,TRBJ1-5,NA,TGTGCCAGCAACAGTGGGCCCCTCGGGGAGCCCCAGCATTTT,CASNSGPLGEPQHF
NA,TRBV12-3/TRBV12-4,TRBJ1-2,NA,TGTGCCAGCAGTTCGCGTCCGGCCCGGGGCTACACCTTC,CASSSRPARGYTF
NA,TRBV5-5,TRBJ2-1,TRBD1,TGTGCCAGCAGCCAATACCGGGACAGGGCTACCAATGAGCAGTTCTTC,CASSQYRDRATNEQFF
few,TRBV4-1,TRBJ2-7,NA,TGCGCCAGCAGCCAGCCTAGCCTAACCTACGAGCAGTACTTC,CASSQPSLTYEQYF
few,TRBV3-1,TRBJ2-7,NA,TGTGCCAGTAGTCAGGGAACCCGCGAGCAGTACTTC,CASSQGTREQYF
few,TRBV9,TRBJ2-2,NA,TGTGCCAGCAGCTCCAGGGTCGCGAACACCGGGGAGCTGTTTTTT,CASSSRVANTGELFF
many,TRBV20-1,TRBJ2-5,TRBD2,TGCAGTGCAAACCCTAGCGGGGGGCCTGAAGAGACCCAGTACTTC,CSANPSGGPEETQYF
few,TRBV5-1,TRBJ2-5,NA,TGCGCCAGCATCCTACTCCCGGGGGAATCGGAGACCCAGTACTTC,CASILLPGESETQYF
few,TRBV12-3/TRBV12-4,TRBJ1-2,NA,TGTGCCAGCAGTTTAGCATCGGCAGGGGCAGGAGGCTACACCTTC,CASSLASAGAGGYTF
few,TRBV12-3/TRBV12-4,TRBJ1-4,NA,TGTGCCAGCAGTGTGAAAGTGGATAACGAAAAACTGTTTTTT,CASSVKVDNEKLFF
NA,TRBV7-9,TRBJ2-5,TRBD2,TGTGCCAGCAGCTCCGAGGCGGGGGGGGAAGAGACCCAGTACTTC,CASSSEAGGEETQYF
NA,TRBV3-1,TRBJ2-7,NA,TGTGCCAGCAGCCAAGCAGGGTGGTACGAGCAGTACTTC,CASSQAGWYEQYF
many,TRBV20-1,TRBJ2-1,TRBD1,TGCAGTGCTAGAGATCTTCGGACAGGGAATTTCGATGAGCAGTTCTTC,CSARDLRTGNFDEQFF
NA,TRBV9,TRBJ2-7,TRBD2,TGTGCCAGCAGCATGTCTAGCGGGGCATACGAGCAGTACTTC,CASSMSSGAYEQYF
few,TRBV5-1,TRBJ2-7,TRBD2,TGCGCCAGCAGCATAAGGACCCCCACTAGCGGGGTCAACTACGAGCAGTACTTC,CASSIRTPTSGVNYEQYF
NA,TRBV27,TRBJ2-4,TRBD2,TGTGCCAGCAGTTCCCATAGCGGGAACAAAAACATTCAGTACTTC,CASSSHSGNKNIQYF
many,TRBV24-1,TRBJ2-3,TRBD2,TGTGCCACCAGCGGGACTAGCGGGATGAACGCAGATACGCAGTATTTT,CATSGTSGMNADTQYF
few,TRBV7-9,TRBJ1-1,NA,TGTGCCAGCAGCTTAGCGGTCGCCAGTAATGAAGCTTTCTTT,CASSLAVASNEAFF
NA,TRBV16,TRBJ1-5,NA,TGTGCCAGCAGCCAATCCCGCCCCGAGAATCAGCCCCAGCATTTT,CASSQSRPENQPQHF
NA,TRBV12-3/TRBV12-4,TRBJ1-2,NA,TGTGCCAGCAGCTTAACCGGGATGTCACGAGGCTACACCTTC,CASSLTGMSRGYTF
few,TRBV6-2/TRBV6-3,TRBJ1-1,NA,TGTGCCAGCAGGGAACGGACAGACCTGAACACTGAAGCTTTCTTT,CASRERTDLNTEAFF